A single sample is the source of the 12 T cell receptor beta chains below, sequenced in a study of post-analysis software for immune sequencing data. Findings and caveats of the study: Among four or five TRBV segments more frequent in patients than controls were TRBV5-6, TRBV5-1 and TRBV20-1.

No antigen is known for these receptors. TCR beta libraries were prepared from cDNA with unique molecular identifiers. Each CDR3 protein is one row after TCRdb ran MiXCR on the PCR reads. The sample gives roughly 730,000 distinct CDR3 sequences, approximately 30% of which show up once; under 0.7% is in the top ten. Sample: blood. The receptors were gathered from a girl aged 5 to 17 with multiple sclerosis.

V is TRBV6-1 and J is TRBJ1-5; 9 bases align to TRBD1. Per germline, CDR1 MNHNS and CDR2 SASEGT. V shed 8 bases, J shed 0 bases, and the junction held 8 bases outside the gene matches. CDR3 length equals 16 residues. DNA for the CDR3: TGTGCCAGCGGCATAGGACAGGGGTATAGCAATCAGCCCCAGCATTTT. As protein: CASGIGQGYSNQPQHF.

As for this clonotype: A read error may account for a junction end that differs from germline. The rearrangement uses TRBV20-1 and TRBJ1-2; a possible D gene is TRBD1 (6 bases). The V gene's germline CDR1 is DFQATT and CDR2 SNEGSKA (reference sequence). The CDR3 totals 13 residues. This CDR3 reads CSAPTGGLDGYTF. CDR3 in DNA: TGTAGTGCCCCGACAGGTGGGCTCGATGGCTACACCTTC.

V gene TRBV20-1 combines with J gene TRBJ2-1; 8 bases align to TRBD1. Trimming took 5 bases from V and 1 from J; bases not matched to a gene: 7. The CDR3 loop spans 15 amino acids. Germline V gene lookup returns CDR1 DFQATT and CDR2 SNEGSKA (reference sequence). CDR3 sequence: CSADGQGWSYNEQFF. The CDR3 DNA reads as TGCAGTGCTGACGGACAGGGTTGGTCCTACAATGAGCAGTTCTTC.

The V call is TRBV6-5, the J call TRBJ2-5; 8 bases are shared with TRBD1. V shed 7 bases, J shed 5 bases, and the junction held 6 bases outside the gene matches. The CDR3 runs to 13 residues. CDR1 is MNHEY, CDR2 SVGAGI, per germline. The CDR3 DNA sequence: TGTGCCAGCATCTCGGACAGGGATGAGACCCAGTACTTC. Its translation: CASISDRDETQYF.

This clonotype was seen once. The genes are TRBV15 and TRBJ2-5; tentative D call: TRBD1 (5 bases). The J call may be mistaken, given a closer DNA end match to TRBJ2-7. Germline V CDR1 and CDR2: LNHNV, YYDKDF (reference sequence). The CDR3 spans 16 residues. The CDR3 DNA follows: TGTGCCACCAGCAGAGATCTCTCCGGGCAGGGATACGAGCAGTACTTC. Amino acids: CATSRDLSGQGYEQYF.

The chain carries TRBV28 and TRBJ1-2, with 8 bases lining up with TRBD1. Germline V gives CDR1 MDHEN, CDR2 SYDVKM. J gave up 5 bases and V 5 bases, and 10 bases lay outside the gene matches. The CDR3 has 15 residues. Here the CDR3 DNA reads TGTGCCAGCAGTCCCCCCCCCAGGGGGCCTTATGGCTACACCTTC. Translation gives CASSPPPRGPYGYTF.

This clonotype was observed a handful of times. The V and J genes are TRBV6-5 and TRBJ1-5, with D perhaps matching TRBD1 (5 bases). Germline V gene data show CDR1 as MNHEY and CDR2 as SVGAGI. The length of the CDR3 is 15 residues. The germline V and J ends were trimmed by 6 bases and 6 bases, with 18 bases remaining between them. The CDR3 DNA is TGTGCCAGCAGACCGGTAGGGACCAGTATTCAGCCCCAGCATTTT. The encoded protein is CASRPVGTSIQPQHF.

This clonotype was detected only a few times. V usage is TRBV29-1 and J usage is TRBJ2-5; 7 nucleotides align to TRBD1. Trimming removed 6 bases from V and 3 bases from J; junction bases left unmatched: 10. Per germline, CDR1 SQVTM and CDR2 ANQGSEA. The length of the CDR3 is 14 residues. CDR3 region: CSVLPQGHEETQYF. CDR3 coding DNA: TGCAGCGTGCTCCCACAGGGGCACGAAGAGACCCAGTACTTC.

This clonotype has a handful of counts. The chain couples TRBV29-1 to TRBJ1-1; 9 bases agree with TRBD1. The CDR3 runs 13 residues. The ends lost 6 bases at V and 1 base at J; junction bases unmatched: 3. The V gene's germline CDR1 is SQVTM and CDR2 ANQGSEA. CDR3 sequence: CSVTGQGNTEAFF. The CDR3 DNA follows: TGCAGCGTCACGGGACAGGGGAACACTGAAGCTTTCTTT.

The CDR3 region has the DNA TGTGCCAGCTCACCAAGGGACTACCCGACGAACAATGAGCAGTTCTTC. It translates to CASSPRDYPTNNEQFF. The chain links TRBV18 to TRBJ2-1; 7 nucleotides align to TRBD2. Germline values: CDR1 KGHSH, CDR2 LQKENI. V dropped 2 bases and J dropped 5; count of bases not matched to a gene: 9. This CDR3 comprises 16 residues.

This clonotype is a singleton in its sample. The J gene is TRBJ1-6, the V gene TRBV5-6, with TRBD1 matching over 7 bases. CDR1 and CDR2 from the germline V gene are SGHDT and YYEEEE. The length of the CDR3 is 18 residues. Losses at the gene ends were 3 bases for V and 0 bases for J; bases not matched to a gene: 9. CDR3 amino acids: CASSSTGHFFSYNSPLHF. DNA for the CDR3: TGTGCCAGCAGCTCGACAGGGCACTTTTTCTCCTATAATTCACCCCTCCACTTT.

The rearrangement uses TRBV27 and TRBJ1-2, with 10 nucleotides matching TRBD1. The V and J ends lost 5 bases and 2 bases, in that order; junction bases with no gene match: 2. The V gene's germline CDR1 is MNHEY and CDR2 SMNVEV (reference sequence). CDR3 length equals 14 residues. The CDR3 reads CASSGQGVNYGYTF. DNA for the CDR3: TGTGCCAGCAGTGGACAGGGGGTGAACTATGGCTACACCTTC.